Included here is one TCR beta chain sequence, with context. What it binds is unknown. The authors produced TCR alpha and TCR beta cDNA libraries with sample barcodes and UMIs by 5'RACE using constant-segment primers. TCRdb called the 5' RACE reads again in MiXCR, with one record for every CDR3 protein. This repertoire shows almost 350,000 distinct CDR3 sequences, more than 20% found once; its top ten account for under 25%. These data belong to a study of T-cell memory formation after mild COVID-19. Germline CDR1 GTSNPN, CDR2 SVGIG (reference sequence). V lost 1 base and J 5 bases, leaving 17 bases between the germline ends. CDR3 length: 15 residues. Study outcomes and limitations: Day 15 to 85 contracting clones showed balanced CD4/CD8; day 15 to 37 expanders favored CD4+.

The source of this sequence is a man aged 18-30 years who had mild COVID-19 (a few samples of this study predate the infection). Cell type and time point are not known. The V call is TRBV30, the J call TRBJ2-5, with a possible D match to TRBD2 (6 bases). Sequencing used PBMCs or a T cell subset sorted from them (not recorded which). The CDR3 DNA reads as TGTGCCTGGAGTGCCATCAAGGAGGGGCTGGAGACCCAGTACTTC. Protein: CAWSAIKEGLETQYF. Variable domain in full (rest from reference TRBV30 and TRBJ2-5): SQTIHQWPATLVQPVGSPLSLECTVEGTSNPNLYWYRQAAGRGLQLLFYSVGIGQISSEVPQNLSASRPQDRQFILSSKKLLLSDSGFYLCAWSAIKEGLETQYFGPGTRLLVL.